The T cell receptor (beta chain) under discussion was sequenced for a study of blood T cells in healthy people across ages. Whole-study context: In model experiments, template switching was able to capture about one barcoded beta molecule for every two T cells that were present.

Study-level results: The percentage of naive T cells correlated strongly with TCR beta diversity.

PCR was performed a second time for roughly 7 to 11 cycles using a sample-barcoded 5' primer and a J-beta primer mix. Unique molecular identifiers of 12 random nucleotides labeled each cDNA. One entry per CDR3 protein, called by TCRdb with MiXCR from the 5' RACE reads. This sample has about 570,000 distinct CDR3 sequences; 25% to 30% occur once, and the top ten carry less than 20%. To note about this clonotype: Its specificity is not known. A junction boundary mismatches the germline segment, possibly from a read error.

The CDR3 length is 13 residues. Germline CDR1 reads ENHRY; CDR2 reads SYGVKD. The TCR originated in a woman between 70 and 85 years old in good health. The genes are TRBV10-3 and TRBJ1-2, with D unclear. The sample consisted of blood. The CDR3 nucleotides read TGTGCCGTCAGTGAAGAGGCCAACTATGGCTACACCTTC. Amino acid sequence: CAVSEEANYGYTF.